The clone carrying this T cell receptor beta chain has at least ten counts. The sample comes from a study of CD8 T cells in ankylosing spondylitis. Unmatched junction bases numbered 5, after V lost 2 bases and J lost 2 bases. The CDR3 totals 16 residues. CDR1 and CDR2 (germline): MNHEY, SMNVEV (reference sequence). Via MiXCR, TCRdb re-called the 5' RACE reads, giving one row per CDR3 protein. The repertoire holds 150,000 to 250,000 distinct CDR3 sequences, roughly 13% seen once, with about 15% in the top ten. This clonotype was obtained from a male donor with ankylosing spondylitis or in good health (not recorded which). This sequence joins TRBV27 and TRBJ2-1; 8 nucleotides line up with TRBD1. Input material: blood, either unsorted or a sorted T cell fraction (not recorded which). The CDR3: CASSLPGGYTYNEQFF. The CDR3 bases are TGTGCCAGCAGTTTACCAGGGGGCTATACCTACAATGAGCAGTTCTTC.